A selection of T cell receptor beta chains follows, all from one sample in a study of blood T cell repertoires in COVID-19. This table comes from immunoSEQ multiplex PCR, and its TCRdb copy is limited to in-frame clones, with some not included. The sample yields roughly 150,000 clones, 79% seen once. Sequencing was done on a sample of PBMCs or T cells enriched from blood (not recorded which). The receptors were sampled from a woman in her 70s in a cohort exposed to, infected with or recovered from COVID-19 (not recorded which). CDR3s include the opening cysteine and the closing phenylalanine or tryptophan. The order of the fields is D gene, V gene, clone size, J gene, CDR3 length, CDR3 DNA, CDR3 protein. A D gene is named only where the DNA matches it firmly. The size field is filled for only some rows; it gives once, few, many or a size class.

D gene: NA; V gene: TRBV7-9; clone size: NA; J gene: TRBJ2-7; CDR3 length: 14; CDR3 DNA: TGTGCCAGCAGCTTATCCGGGGGAGTGCTCGAGCAGTACTTC; CDR3 protein: CASSLSGGVLEQYF
D gene: NA; V gene: TRBV10-2; clone size: NA; J gene: TRBJ1-5; CDR3 length: 12; CDR3 DNA: TGCGCCAGCAGTGGGGAGAATCAGCCCCAGCATTTT; CDR3 protein: CASSGENQPQHF
D gene: TRBD1; V gene: TRBV28; clone size: NA; J gene: TRBJ1-1; CDR3 length: 14; CDR3 DNA: TGTGCCAGCAGTCCTCATCAAACAGGGGGCCTAGCTTTCTTT; CDR3 protein: CASSPHQTGGLAFF
D gene: TRBD2; V gene: TRBV7-8; clone size: NA; J gene: TRBJ2-1; CDR3 length: 20; CDR3 DNA: TGTGCCAGCAGCAAAGCGGTACGGGGAGCGGGAGGTTCTGCTTACAATGAGCAGTTCTTC; CDR3 protein: CASSKAVRGAGGSAYNEQFF
D gene: TRBD1; V gene: TRBV7-9; clone size: NA; J gene: TRBJ1-1; CDR3 length: 15; CDR3 DNA: TGTGCCAGCAGATTGACAGGGAACATGAACACTGAAGCTTTCTTT; CDR3 protein: CASRLTGNMNTEAFF
D gene: TRBD1; V gene: TRBV15; clone size: NA; J gene: TRBJ1-4; CDR3 length: 18; CDR3 DNA: TGTGCCACCAGCAGAGGGGGACAGGGTTCTATCGCTAATGAAAAACTGTTTTTT; CDR3 protein: CATSRGGQGSIANEKLFF
D gene: NA; V gene: TRBV5-1; clone size: NA; J gene: TRBJ1-4; CDR3 length: 13; CDR3 DNA: TGCGCCAGCAGACAAACCGAGGATGAAAAACTGTTTTTT; CDR3 protein: CASRQTEDEKLFF
D gene: NA; V gene: TRBV7-9; clone size: NA; J gene: TRBJ2-3; CDR3 length: 15; CDR3 DNA: TGTGCCAGCAGTTCCCCAGGGGAACGGACAGATACGCAGTATTTT; CDR3 protein: CASSSPGERTDTQYF
D gene: TRBD1; V gene: TRBV6-5; clone size: NA; J gene: TRBJ1-1; CDR3 length: 15; CDR3 DNA: TGTGCCAGCAGTCCCACGACAGGGCTGGGCACTGAAGCTTTCTTT; CDR3 protein: CASSPTTGLGTEAFF
D gene: TRBD2; V gene: TRBV28; clone size: NA; J gene: TRBJ2-1; CDR3 length: 13; CDR3 DNA: TGTGCCAGCAGAATTACTAGCGGGAATGAGCAGTTCTTC; CDR3 protein: CASRITSGNEQFF
D gene: TRBD1; V gene: TRBV19; clone size: NA; J gene: TRBJ2-3; CDR3 length: 16; CDR3 DNA: TGTGCCAGTAGTATAGGGACAGGGGGCCGCACAGATACGCAGTATTTT; CDR3 protein: CASSIGTGGRTDTQYF
D gene: TRBD1; V gene: TRBV3-1/TRBV3-2; clone size: NA; J gene: TRBJ1-6; CDR3 length: 16; CDR3 DNA: TGTGCCAGCAGCCAATTAAGGACAGGGATCGGATCACCCCTCCACTTT; CDR3 protein: CASSQLRTGIGSPLHF
D gene: TRBD2; V gene: TRBV6-2/TRBV6-3; clone size: NA; J gene: TRBJ2-3; CDR3 length: 16; CDR3 DNA: TGTGCCAGCAGTTCCCTTACTAGCGGGAGGACAGATACGCAGTATTTT; CDR3 protein: CASSSLTSGRTDTQYF
D gene: NA; V gene: TRBV18; clone size: NA; J gene: TRBJ1-1; CDR3 length: 14; CDR3 DNA: TGTGCCAGCTCACCCACCCCGGGTCAATCTGAAGCTTTCTTT; CDR3 protein: CASSPTPGQSEAFF
D gene: NA; V gene: TRBV5-4; clone size: NA; J gene: TRBJ1-2; CDR3 length: 13; CDR3 DNA: TGTGCCAGCAGCTTAACAGGTCAATATGGCTACACCTTC; CDR3 protein: CASSLTGQYGYTF
D gene: TRBD1; V gene: TRBV18; clone size: NA; J gene: TRBJ1-1; CDR3 length: 15; CDR3 DNA: TGTGCCAGCTCACCAAGGGGACAGGGAGTCACTGAAGCTTTCTTT; CDR3 protein: CASSPRGQGVTEAFF
D gene: NA; V gene: TRBV24-1; clone size: NA; J gene: TRBJ2-1; CDR3 length: 16; CDR3 DNA: TGTGCCACCAGTTCGGAACAGGGAAATTTCTACAATGAGCAGTTCTTC; CDR3 protein: CATSSEQGNFYNEQFF
D gene: NA; V gene: TRBV1; clone size: NA; J gene: TRBJ1-6; CDR3 length: 21; CDR3 DNA: TGCACCAGCAGCCAAGGCCCCAGGGGACAGGGGGTAAGCTCCTATAATTCACCCCTCCACTTT; CDR3 protein: CTSSQGPRGQGVSSYNSPLHF
D gene: TRBD1; V gene: TRBV19; clone size: NA; J gene: TRBJ2-2; CDR3 length: 14; CDR3 DNA: TGTGCCAGTACCCCGACAGGGGAGCCCGGGGAGCTGTTTTTT; CDR3 protein: CASTPTGEPGELFF
D gene: NA; V gene: TRBV7-9; clone size: NA; J gene: TRBJ2-7; CDR3 length: 14; CDR3 DNA: TGTGCCAGCAGCTTAGGAGGCTACTCCTACGAGCAGTACTTC; CDR3 protein: CASSLGGYSYEQYF
D gene: TRBD1; V gene: TRBV5-1; clone size: NA; J gene: TRBJ2-3; CDR3 length: 16; CDR3 DNA: TGCGCCAGCAGCTTGGGTGTAACAGGGGTGTCGGATACGCAGTATTTT; CDR3 protein: CASSLGVTGVSDTQYF
D gene: TRBD1; V gene: TRBV18; clone size: NA; J gene: TRBJ2-1; CDR3 length: 17; CDR3 DNA: TGTGCCAGCTCACCACCACTCGGGACAGGGGGCTACAATGAGCAGTTCTTC; CDR3 protein: CASSPPLGTGGYNEQFF
D gene: NA; V gene: TRBV14; clone size: NA; J gene: TRBJ1-1; CDR3 length: 16; CDR3 DNA: TGTGCCAGCAGCCAAGATCTTCCAGGTCTTGGGACTGAAGCTTTCTTT; CDR3 protein: CASSQDLPGLGTEAFF
D gene: NA; V gene: TRBV19; clone size: once; J gene: TRBJ1-2; CDR3 length: 14; CDR3 DNA: TGTGCCAGTAGTATGTGGCAGGGTGTTGGTGGCTACACCTTC; CDR3 protein: CASSMWQGVGGYTF
D gene: NA; V gene: TRBV6-1; clone size: NA; J gene: TRBJ1-5; CDR3 length: 16; CDR3 DNA: TGTGCCAGCAGTGCAGGGCAGGGCCCTAGCAATCAGCCCCAGCATTTT; CDR3 protein: CASSAGQGPSNQPQHF
D gene: TRBD2; V gene: TRBV7-6; clone size: NA; J gene: TRBJ2-3; CDR3 length: 15; CDR3 DNA: TGTGCCAGCAGCTTTGGTAGCGGGGGCACAGATACGCAGTATTTT; CDR3 protein: CASSFGSGGTDTQYF
D gene: NA; V gene: TRBV7-2; clone size: NA; J gene: TRBJ1-5; CDR3 length: 13; CDR3 DNA: TGTGCCAGCAGCTCCCAGGACAATCAGCCCCAGCATTTT; CDR3 protein: CASSSQDNQPQHF
D gene: TRBD2; V gene: TRBV7-2; clone size: NA; J gene: TRBJ2-5; CDR3 length: 14; CDR3 DNA: TGTGCCAGCAGCACCGGGGGGGGATACGAGACCCAGTACTTC; CDR3 protein: CASSTGGGYETQYF
D gene: TRBD2; V gene: TRBV7-9; clone size: NA; J gene: TRBJ2-5; CDR3 length: 18; CDR3 DNA: TGTGCCAGCAGCTTACGTCCGGGAGGGCGAGTTACAGGAGAGACCCAGTACTTC; CDR3 protein: CASSLRPGGRVTGETQYF
D gene: TRBD1; V gene: TRBV28; clone size: NA; J gene: TRBJ1-1; CDR3 length: 15; CDR3 DNA: TGTGCCAGCGAAGGACAGGGCCATCGTGGCACTGAAGCTTTCTTT; CDR3 protein: CASEGQGHRGTEAFF
D gene: TRBD2; V gene: TRBV19; clone size: few; J gene: TRBJ2-5; CDR3 length: 14; CDR3 DNA: TGTGCCAGTAGTGGGACTAGGAGGTCGGAGACCCAGTACTTC; CDR3 protein: CASSGTRRSETQYF
D gene: TRBD1; V gene: TRBV2; clone size: NA; J gene: TRBJ2-5; CDR3 length: 14; CDR3 DNA: TGTGCCAGCAGTGAACAGGGGGCCAAGGAGACCCAGTACTTC; CDR3 protein: CASSEQGAKETQYF
D gene: NA; V gene: TRBV5-1; clone size: NA; J gene: TRBJ1-2; CDR3 length: 14; CDR3 DNA: TGCGCCAGCAGCTTGGGGAGCATAAACTATGGCTACACCTTC; CDR3 protein: CASSLGSINYGYTF
D gene: NA; V gene: TRBV3-1/TRBV3-2; clone size: few; J gene: TRBJ1-1; CDR3 length: 15; CDR3 DNA: TGTGCCAGCAAATTTAGTAACTTTCGGGCGGGTGAAGCTTTCTTT; CDR3 protein: CASKFSNFRAGEAFF
D gene: TRBD2; V gene: TRBV5-1; clone size: NA; J gene: TRBJ2-1; CDR3 length: 16; CDR3 DNA: TGCGCCAGCAGCTTGCTGGGGACTAGCGGGACCAATGAGCAGTTCTTC; CDR3 protein: CASSLLGTSGTNEQFF
D gene: TRBD1; V gene: TRBV7-6; clone size: NA; J gene: TRBJ1-5; CDR3 length: 15; CDR3 DNA: TGTGCCAGCAGCAAGGGACAGGGTGGCAATCAGCCCCAGCATTTT; CDR3 protein: CASSKGQGGNQPQHF
D gene: NA; V gene: TRBV21-1; clone size: NA; J gene: TRBJ1-5; CDR3 length: 15; CDR3 DNA: TGTGCCAGCAGCAAAAAGGGGAAGTGCAATCAGCCCCAGCATTTT; CDR3 protein: CASSKKGKCNQPQHF
D gene: TRBD1; V gene: TRBV23-1; clone size: few; J gene: TRBJ1-2; CDR3 length: 15; CDR3 DNA: TGCGCCAGCATCTCGATCGGACAGGATGAGGATGGCTACACCTTC; CDR3 protein: CASISIGQDEDGYTF
D gene: NA; V gene: TRBV14; clone size: NA; J gene: TRBJ2-5; CDR3 length: 15; CDR3 DNA: TGTGCCAGGCAAGAGCACTCGAGATTCCAAGAGACCCAGTACTTC; CDR3 protein: CARQEHSRFQETQYF
D gene: NA; V gene: TRBV7-9; clone size: NA; J gene: TRBJ1-6; CDR3 length: 13; CDR3 DNA: TGTGCCAGCAGCCGAGACCAGGGTTCACCCCTCCACTTT; CDR3 protein: CASSRDQGSPLHF
D gene: NA; V gene: TRBV3-1/TRBV3-2; clone size: NA; J gene: TRBJ2-1; CDR3 length: 14; CDR3 DNA: TGTGCCAGCAGCCAAGGACAGAACTTAAATGAGCAGTTCTTC; CDR3 protein: CASSQGQNLNEQFF
D gene: NA; V gene: TRBV10-3; clone size: NA; J gene: TRBJ1-5; CDR3 length: 13; CDR3 DNA: TGTGCCATCAGCAGCGGACCCGTTCAGCCCCAGCATTTT; CDR3 protein: CAISSGPVQPQHF
D gene: TRBD2; V gene: TRBV28; clone size: NA; J gene: TRBJ2-1; CDR3 length: 15; CDR3 DNA: TGTGCCAGCCGCGAACCCAGCGGGACGCTTCGGGAGCAGTTCTTC; CDR3 protein: CASREPSGTLREQFF
D gene: TRBD2; V gene: TRBV27; clone size: NA; J gene: TRBJ2-7; CDR3 length: 15; CDR3 DNA: TGTGCCAGCAGTTTTAGGCTAGCGGGACCCTACGAGCAGTACTTC; CDR3 protein: CASSFRLAGPYEQYF
D gene: NA; V gene: TRBV11-2; clone size: NA; J gene: TRBJ2-2; CDR3 length: 15; CDR3 DNA: TGTGCCAGCAGCTTAGATCAGGGGAACACCGGGGAGCTGTTTTTT; CDR3 protein: CASSLDQGNTGELFF
D gene: TRBD1; V gene: TRBV28; clone size: NA; J gene: TRBJ2-7; CDR3 length: 15; CDR3 DNA: TGTGCCAGCAGTCTACAGGGGGCCCGTTTAGGAGAGCAGTACTTC; CDR3 protein: CASSLQGARLGEQYF
D gene: TRBD2; V gene: TRBV5-1; clone size: NA; J gene: TRBJ2-1; CDR3 length: 11; CDR3 DNA: TGCGCCAGCAGCACGGGACTACAGCAGTTCTTC; CDR3 protein: CASSTGLQQFF
D gene: NA; V gene: TRBV24-1; clone size: NA; J gene: TRBJ2-3; CDR3 length: 13; CDR3 DNA: TGTGCCACCAGTGCTTCCGGGGCAGATACGCAGTATTTT; CDR3 protein: CATSASGADTQYF
D gene: TRBD1; V gene: TRBV7-2; clone size: NA; J gene: TRBJ2-7; CDR3 length: 14; CDR3 DNA: TGTGCCAGCAGCCCTGGGACAGGGTTCTACGAGCAGTACTTC; CDR3 protein: CASSPGTGFYEQYF
D gene: TRBD2; V gene: TRBV7-8; clone size: NA; J gene: TRBJ2-2; CDR3 length: 16; CDR3 DNA: TGTGCCAGCAGCTTATTCCAGCGGGAAAGGGACGGGGAGCTGTTTTTT; CDR3 protein: CASSLFQRERDGELFF
D gene: NA; V gene: TRBV30; clone size: NA; J gene: TRBJ1-2; CDR3 length: 13; CDR3 DNA: TGTGCCTTATCGGAGGAGACCAACTATGGCTACACCTTC; CDR3 protein: CALSEETNYGYTF
D gene: NA; V gene: TRBV6-5; clone size: NA; J gene: TRBJ1-2; CDR3 length: 13; CDR3 DNA: TGTGCCAGCAGCGGAGGGAATCCCTATGGCTACACCTTC; CDR3 protein: CASSGGNPYGYTF
D gene: NA; V gene: TRBV7-2; clone size: NA; J gene: TRBJ2-3; CDR3 length: 18; CDR3 DNA: TGTGCCAGCAGCTTAGATAGGCCACGACGACATCCAAGGGATACGCAGTATTTT; CDR3 protein: CASSLDRPRRHPRDTQYF
D gene: TRBD2; V gene: TRBV5-1; clone size: NA; J gene: TRBJ2-1; CDR3 length: 17; CDR3 DNA: TGCGCCAGCAGCCGGCCGCAGACTAGCGGGAGGGACAATGAGCAGTTCTTC; CDR3 protein: CASSRPQTSGRDNEQFF
D gene: TRBD1; V gene: TRBV18; clone size: NA; J gene: TRBJ2-7; CDR3 length: 14; CDR3 DNA: TGTGCCAGCTCACCGGACAGGCAATCCTACGAGCAGTACTTC; CDR3 protein: CASSPDRQSYEQYF
D gene: TRBD1; V gene: TRBV7-9; clone size: NA; J gene: TRBJ1-1; CDR3 length: 14; CDR3 DNA: TGTGCCAGCAGCCCGGGACAGGGGAACACTGAAGCTTTCTTT; CDR3 protein: CASSPGQGNTEAFF
D gene: TRBD1; V gene: TRBV15; clone size: few; J gene: TRBJ2-1; CDR3 length: 13; CDR3 DNA: TGTGCCCCGCGACAGGGAAAAAACAATGAGCAGTTCTTC; CDR3 protein: CAPRQGKNNEQFF
D gene: NA; V gene: TRBV2; clone size: NA; J gene: TRBJ1-2; CDR3 length: 12; CDR3 DNA: TGTGCCAGCAGTCAAGGGGGAGATGGCTACACCTTC; CDR3 protein: CASSQGGDGYTF
D gene: TRBD1; V gene: TRBV5-1; clone size: NA; J gene: TRBJ1-4; CDR3 length: 14; CDR3 DNA: TGCGCCAGCAGCTTGGACAGGGGTGGGGAAAAACTGTTTTTT; CDR3 protein: CASSLDRGGEKLFF